This entry features one TCR beta chain sequence. Antigen specificity is unknown. The data were obtained in a study of immune cell composition in non-small cell lung cancer. Study outcomes and limitations: Top 10 clone scores and clonality were higher in squamous than adenocarcinoma.

Germline assignment: CDR1 LGHNT and CDR2 FRNRAP. Trimming removed 5 bases at V and 3 bases at J, with 14 bases between. The CDR3 has 15 amino acids. Profiling relied on immunoSEQ multiplex PCR, and the TCRdb table lists in-frame clones only, not all of them. The profile shows nearly 10,000 clones, around 68% of them singletons. V and J are TRBV12-5 and TRBJ2-1; D may be TRBD1 (6 bases). The TCR originated in a human donor with non-small cell lung cancer. Sample: lung tumor tissue. The CDR3 DNA is TGTGCTAGTGGTCCGGACGGGACACTCTACAATGAGCAGTTCTTC. Protein sequence: CASGPDGTLYNEQFF.